Listed below are T cell receptor beta chains from one sample, sequenced in a study of regulatory T cells in long-lasting Graves disease. TCRdb re-derived calls from the multiplex PCR reads in MiXCR, one entry per CDR3 protein. The data contain under 450,000 distinct CDR3 sequences, roughly a quarter of them singletons. The sequencing used peripheral blood mononuclear cells (PBMCs), collected when the disease was refractory, from a patient treated with antithyroid drugs. The receptors here all came from a female donor with Graves disease. CDR3s include the opening cysteine and the closing phenylalanine or tryptophan. The D gene is left open where the match is weak. Size tells how often a clone was seen (once, few, many) or the class of an expanded clone, and some rows leave it out.

J gene | V gene | D gene | clone size | CDR3 protein | CDR3 DNA
TRBJ2-2 | TRBV6-1 | . | many | CASGAIAQSNTGELFF | TGTGCCTCAGGGGCGATAGCACAGTCAAACACCGGGGAGCTGTTTTTT
TRBJ1-1 | TRBV20-1 | . | few | CSAPDTGKNTEAFF | TGCAGTGCCCCCGACACCGGGAAGAACACTGAAGCTTTCTTT
TRBJ2-2 | TRBV6-1 | TRBD2 | . | CASKRTSGNTGELFF | TGTGCCAGCAAAAGGACTAGCGGTAACACCGGGGAGCTGTTTTTT
TRBJ2-7 | TRBV29-1 | . | many | CSVRQGSYEQYF | TGCAGCGTTCGGCAGGGCTCCTACGAGCAGTACTTC
TRBJ1-1 | TRBV7-2 | . | many | CASSLEVNTEAFF | TGTGCCAGCAGCTTAGAGGTGAACACTGAAGCTTTCTTT
TRBJ1-6 | TRBV2 | . | many | CASSDRGDNSPLHF | TGTGCCAGCAGTGATCGGGGCGATAATTCACCCCTCCACTTT
TRBJ1-1 | TRBV6-2/TRBV6-3 | . | many | CASSYTGGTEAFF | TGTGCCAGCAGTTATACGGGGGGCACTGAAGCTTTCTTT
TRBJ1-5 | TRBV7-2 | . | many | CASSLLLSGYSNQPQHF | TGTGCCAGCAGCTTACTCCTCAGCGGGTATAGCAATCAGCCCCAGCATTTT
TRBJ2-7 | TRBV28 | TRBD2 | . | CASSLLAGGSEQYF | TGTGCCAGCAGTTTACTAGCGGGAGGAAGCGAGCAGTACTTC
TRBJ1-3 | TRBV6-2/TRBV6-3 | . | . | CASTPTGGSRGNTIYF | TGTGCCAGCACCCCCACTGGGGGGTCTCGAGGAAACACCATATATTTT
TRBJ2-6 | TRBV27 | . | many | CASSPGTRSGANVLTF | TGTGCCAGCAGCCCTGGGACACGCTCTGGGGCCAACGTCCTGACTTTC
TRBJ2-7 | TRBV7-9 | . | many | CASSLDLGDYEQYF | TGTGCCAGCAGCTTAGATTTAGGGGACTACGAGCAGTACTTC
TRBJ1-3 | TRBV30 | . | . | CAWSVRVGVTGNTIYF | TGTGCCTGGAGTGTACGGGTGGGGGTTACGGGAAACACCATATATTTT